Listed below are T cell receptor beta chains from one sample, sequenced in a study of T cells expressing NK-cell markers. TCRdb reanalyzed the 5' RACE reads and collapses them to one entry per CDR3 protein, without DNA. Its listing shows about 400,000 distinct CDR3 sequences. Material: blood T cells: a sorted CD56 or NKG2C T cell subset, CD4+ or CD8+ T cells, or bulk PBMC T cells (not recorded which). The receptors shown here come from a woman aged 45-65 years in good health. Both conserved end residues are part of each CDR3. The order of the fields is V gene, J gene, CDR3 protein.

v_gene: TRBV6-4
j_gene: TRBJ2-3
CDR3aa: CASSEGQFTDTQYF

v_gene: TRBV12-3/TRBV12-4
j_gene: TRBJ2-7
CDR3aa: CASSLMGGYEQYF

v_gene: TRBV6-5
j_gene: TRBJ2-1
CDR3aa: CASSYSRESRYNEQFF

v_gene: TRBV20-1
j_gene: TRBJ2-5
CDR3aa: CSAAIQGETQYF

v_gene: TRBV5-1
j_gene: TRBJ1-2
CDR3aa: CASSQAAGGYGYTF

v_gene: TRBV12-3/TRBV12-4
j_gene: TRBJ2-3
CDR3aa: CASSQTSGGPGDTQYF

v_gene: TRBV9
j_gene: TRBJ2-3
CDR3aa: CASSDGAGASTDTQYF

v_gene: TRBV10-3
j_gene: TRBJ1-1
CDR3aa: CAISVGTENTEAFF

v_gene: TRBV24-1
j_gene: TRBJ2-1
CDR3aa: CATSIAGGHNEQFF

v_gene: TRBV7-2
j_gene: TRBJ2-1
CDR3aa: CASSSGQGYNEQFF

v_gene: TRBV6-5
j_gene: TRBJ2-3
CDR3aa: CASRRTSGSPPATQYF

v_gene: TRBV6-6
j_gene: TRBJ2-7
CDR3aa: CASSLQGAIDEQYF

v_gene: TRBV2
j_gene: TRBJ2-1
CDR3aa: CASSEMSGGRNEQFF

v_gene: TRBV27
j_gene: TRBJ1-1
CDR3aa: CASSPTGLAINTEAFF

v_gene: TRBV12-3/TRBV12-4
j_gene: TRBJ2-7
CDR3aa: CASSVSSGIDEQYF

v_gene: TRBV10-1
j_gene: TRBJ2-1
CDR3aa: CASSINYNEQFF

v_gene: TRBV12-3/TRBV12-4
j_gene: TRBJ2-2
CDR3aa: CASGRPGFGTGELFF

v_gene: TRBV12-3/TRBV12-4
j_gene: TRBJ2-1
CDR3aa: CASSSPGTGWGEQFF

v_gene: TRBV30
j_gene: TRBJ2-2
CDR3aa: CAWTGLADTGELFF

v_gene: TRBV11-2
j_gene: TRBJ2-1
CDR3aa: CASSLEIAGRQFF

v_gene: TRBV11-2
j_gene: TRBJ2-3
CDR3aa: CASSLGRLAGLADTQYF

v_gene: TRBV7-2
j_gene: TRBJ1-5
CDR3aa: CASSFQGLSNQPQHF

v_gene: TRBV3-1
j_gene: TRBJ2-7
CDR3aa: CASSQDVGNEQYF

v_gene: TRBV5-1
j_gene: TRBJ2-7
CDR3aa: CASSPRGSWFSYEQYF

v_gene: TRBV9
j_gene: TRBJ2-7
CDR3aa: CASSEQGVGLYEQYF

v_gene: TRBV27
j_gene: TRBJ2-6
CDR3aa: CASTSNLGARTRSGANVLTF

v_gene: TRBV29-1
j_gene: TRBJ1-2
CDR3aa: CSARDRGGNGYTF

v_gene: TRBV2
j_gene: TRBJ2-7
CDR3aa: CAILTGLGYEQYF

v_gene: TRBV7-2
j_gene: TRBJ2-3
CDR3aa: CASSLTQSRTDTQYF

v_gene: TRBV21-1
j_gene: TRBJ2-2
CDR3aa: CASPLGQGASYTGELFF

v_gene: TRBV19
j_gene: TRBJ1-2
CDR3aa: CASIKGNEDGYTF

v_gene: TRBV15
j_gene: TRBJ1-5
CDR3aa: CATSSPDAEQPQHF

v_gene: TRBV3-1
j_gene: TRBJ1-1
CDR3aa: CASSWGQGTTEAFF

v_gene: TRBV2
j_gene: TRBJ2-1
CDR3aa: CASSDPTDRVSWNEQFF

v_gene: TRBV5-1
j_gene: TRBJ2-3
CDR3aa: CASSSPKTSGTTDTQYF

v_gene: TRBV12-3/TRBV12-4
j_gene: TRBJ2-3
CDR3aa: CASSLPEGSTDTQYF

v_gene: TRBV10-1
j_gene: TRBJ1-5
CDR3aa: CASSEGVDQPQHF

v_gene: TRBV11-2
j_gene: TRBJ1-1
CDR3aa: CASSYGHMNTEAFF

v_gene: TRBV29-1
j_gene: TRBJ2-1
CDR3aa: CSAGTGTNEQFF

v_gene: TRBV5-1
j_gene: TRBJ1-2
CDR3aa: CASSLATGDPYGYTF

v_gene: TRBV10-3
j_gene: TRBJ2-5
CDR3aa: CAISERDRGRETQYF

v_gene: TRBV4-1
j_gene: TRBJ2-3
CDR3aa: CASSRAVGDSTDTQYF

v_gene: TRBV20-1
j_gene: TRBJ2-1
CDR3aa: CSARERLAGLRGQFF

v_gene: TRBV12-3/TRBV12-4
j_gene: TRBJ1-5
CDR3aa: CASSFAGARSNQPQHF

v_gene: TRBV11-1
j_gene: TRBJ2-2
CDR3aa: CASSLGTGTNTGELFF

v_gene: TRBV7-3
j_gene: TRBJ2-5
CDR3aa: CASSGARFGTQYF

v_gene: TRBV12-3/TRBV12-4
j_gene: TRBJ1-2
CDR3aa: CASSPYRDYGYTF

v_gene: TRBV29-1
j_gene: TRBJ2-4
CDR3aa: CSVAWGQGKNIQYF

v_gene: TRBV14
j_gene: TRBJ1-1
CDR3aa: CASSYDPVGVPEAFF

v_gene: TRBV19
j_gene: TRBJ1-1
CDR3aa: CASSIGVRVVETFF

v_gene: TRBV12-5
j_gene: TRBJ2-1
CDR3aa: CASGARGTSSVEQFF

v_gene: TRBV11-2
j_gene: TRBJ2-2
CDR3aa: CASSTTARGAGELFF

v_gene: TRBV20-1
j_gene: TRBJ2-5
CDR3aa: CSASSHPTVVQETQYF

v_gene: TRBV5-1
j_gene: TRBJ2-3
CDR3aa: CASSFVKGQDTQYF